The rows below give T cell receptor beta chains drawn from one sample of a study of blood T cells in healthy people across ages. TCRdb passed the 5' RACE reads through MiXCR, listing each CDR3 protein once. In the table there are approximately 670,000 distinct CDR3 sequences, over 40% of which are singletons. The sample taken for sequencing was blood. These TCRs come from a man older than 75 in good health. Each CDR3 is given with its conserved first and last residue. D genes are given only for firm matches. Size is omitted from some rows. Given values are once, few, many or a class for expanded clones.

TRBV28	TRBJ1-2	-	TRBD1	13	TGTGCCAGCAGGACAGGGTTTAACTGTGGCTACACCTTC	CASRTGFNCGYTF
TRBV7-3	TRBJ2-7	-	-	14	TGTGCCAGCAGCTTAGGTGGAAATCAGGACGAGCAGTACTTC	CASSLGGNQDEQYF
TRBV6-2/TRBV6-3	TRBJ2-7	few	TRBD1	15	TGTGCCAGCAGTCGACAGGGGACCCCATCCTACGAGCAGTACTTC	CASSRQGTPSYEQYF
TRBV19	TRBJ2-1	-	TRBD1	18	TGTGCCAGTAGTACCCCGGGACAGGGACCTATCATTACCGATGAGCAGTTCTTC	CASSTPGQGPIITDEQFF
TRBV6-2/TRBV6-3	TRBJ2-6	-	-	18	TGTGCCAGCAGTGACCGGGACATAGTCCTCTCTGGGGCCAACGTCCTGACTTTC	CASSDRDIVLSGANVLTF
TRBV11-3	TRBJ2-5	few	TRBD2	16	TGTGCCAGCAGCAAAAGGACTAGCGGGAGCCAAGAGACCCAGTACTTC	CASSKRTSGSQETQYF
TRBV7-7	TRBJ2-7	few	TRBD1	15	TGTGCTAGCAGCCTCCGACAGGGTCCCAACTACGAGCAGTACTTC	CASSLRQGPNYEQYF
TRBV18	TRBJ2-3	-	-	15	TGTGCTAGCTCATCCTACGGGAGAGGTGAAGATACGCAGTATTTT	CASSSYGRGEDTQYF
TRBV4-3	TRBJ1-1	few	TRBD1	18	TGCGCCAGCAGCCAGCTACTAAGCCGACAGGGTCTGAACACTGAAGCTTTCTTT	CASSQLLSRQGLNTEAFF
TRBV6-2/TRBV6-3	TRBJ1-5	few	-	13	TGTGCCAGCGGACAGCCGCCTAATCAGCCCCAGCATTTT	CASGQPPNQPQHF
TRBV6-2/TRBV6-3	TRBJ1-5	-	-	16	TGTGCCAGCAGTTACTTGCCAGAATATAGCAATCAGCCCCAGCATTTT	CASSYLPEYSNQPQHF
TRBV7-2	TRBJ2-6	-	-	16	TGTGCCAGCAGCAAAGGCGTGGGGACTGGGGCCAACGTCCTGACTTTC	CASSKGVGTGANVLTF
TRBV5-5	TRBJ2-2	many	-	14	TGTGCCAGCAGCTTGACCGGGAACACCGGGGAGCTGTTTTTT	CASSLTGNTGELFF
TRBV12-3/TRBV12-4	TRBJ2-5	-	-	13	TGTGCCAGCGGCACAGGGAGAGAAGAGACCGAGTACTTC	CASGTGREETEYF
TRBV20-1	TRBJ2-7	few	-	15	TGCAGTGCTAGAGGAAGCGGGTTAAGCTCCTACGAGCAGTACTTC	CSARGSGLSSYEQYF
TRBV2	TRBJ1-1	few	TRBD1	15	TGTGCCAGCAGTTTAAGGACAGGGGGGTACACTGAAGCTTTCTTT	CASSLRTGGYTEAFF
TRBV7-9	TRBJ1-5	-	-	14	TGTGCCAGCAGCTTTGACGGAGTCGGGCAGCCCCAGCATTTT	CASSFDGVGQPQHF
TRBV29-1	TRBJ2-3	few	TRBD2	14	TGCAGCGTTGAATACGGGAGGACCCCAGATACGCAGTATTTT	CSVEYGRTPDTQYF
TRBV20-1	TRBJ2-7	-	-	15	TGCAGTGCTAGAGATCGAGGGCAGTCAACCTACGAGCAGTACTTC	CSARDRGQSTYEQYF
TRBV6-5	TRBJ1-1	-	-	13	TGTGCCGTCCACCGGGACGGGAACACTGAAGCTTTCTTT	CAVHRDGNTEAFF
TRBV7-8	TRBJ2-4	few	-	13	TGTGCCAGCAGCTCCGGACAGCAAAACATTCAGTACTTC	CASSSGQQNIQYF
TRBV2	TRBJ2-7	once	-	13	TGTGCCAGCATCGTTGGCTCAATCGATGAGCAGTACTTC	CASIVGSIDEQYF
TRBV20-1	TRBJ2-7	-	-	14	TGCAGTGCTAGAGGGCTGGAGACCTCTGGCGAGCAGTACTTC	CSARGLETSGEQYF
TRBV5-6	TRBJ2-7	-	TRBD2	15	TGTGCCAGCAGCTTGGTTAGCGGGAGGGCCCACGAGCAGTACTTC	CASSLVSGRAHEQYF
TRBV12-3/TRBV12-4	TRBJ2-7	-	TRBD2	15	TGTGCCAGCACACTGACTAGCGGGGGGGTAGACGAGCAGTACTTC	CASTLTSGGVDEQYF
TRBV6-1	TRBJ2-5	-	-	13	TGTGCCAGCAGTGAGGGTATCCAAGAGACCCAGTACTTC	CASSEGIQETQYF
TRBV6-2/TRBV6-3	TRBJ1-6	many	-	15	TGTGCCAGCAGGACCCAGGACGGGAATAATTCACCCCTCCACTTT	CASRTQDGNNSPLHF
TRBV7-2	TRBJ2-5	many	-	13	TGTGCCAGCAGCTTCGACCCCCAAGAGACCCAGTACTTC	CASSFDPQETQYF
TRBV9	TRBJ2-7	-	TRBD1	15	TGTGCCAGCAGCGTAGGGACAGGTTTTACCTACGAGCAGTACTTC	CASSVGTGFTYEQYF
TRBV7-2	TRBJ1-6	-	-	14	TGTGCCAGCAGCGAAAGCCCGGGGTTGACACCCCCCCACTTT	CASSESPGLTPPHF
TRBV15	TRBJ1-1	medium-sized	TRBD1	16	TGTGCCACCAGCAGAGGGTTGGGGACAGTAGGCACTGAAGCTTTCTTT	CATSRGLGTVGTEAFF
TRBV4-3	TRBJ2-1	few	TRBD2	18	TGCGCCAGCAGCCAACAACCTAGCGGGGGCCGAAACTACAATGAGCAGTTCTTC	CASSQQPSGGRNYNEQFF
TRBV12-3/TRBV12-4	TRBJ2-1	few	-	11	TGTGCCAGCAGCTATGGAGATGAGCAGTTCTTC	CASSYGDEQFF
TRBV30	TRBJ2-5	-	-	14	TGTGCCTGGATCCTTCGGGCCCGAGGGGAGACCCAGTACTTC	CAWILRARGETQYF
TRBV7-2	TRBJ1-4	-	TRBD1	15	TGTGCCAGCAGCTCGACTCAGGGGGGAGGTGAAAAACTGTTTTTT	CASSSTQGGGEKLFF
TRBV12-3/TRBV12-4	TRBJ2-7	-	TRBD2	15	TGTGCCAGCAGTTTGGCTAGCGGGGGAGCCAATGAGCAGTACTTC	CASSLASGGANEQYF
TRBV9	TRBJ2-7	few	-	15	TGTGCCAGCAGCGTGGCTGTCTCTAGAGGGGACGAGCAGTACTTC	CASSVAVSRGDEQYF
TRBV5-1	TRBJ2-3	-	TRBD1	16	TGCGCCAGCAGCTTGGGACAGGGGGTGAGCACAGATACGCAGTATTTT	CASSLGQGVSTDTQYF
TRBV6-2/TRBV6-3	TRBJ2-1	few	-	15	TGTGCCAGCAGTTCTCGCCTGAGCTCCTACAATGAGCAGTTCTTC	CASSSRLSSYNEQFF
TRBV5-1	TRBJ2-7	-	TRBD1	13	TGCGCCAGCAGCCGGGACAGGATACACGAGCAGTACTTC	CASSRDRIHEQYF
TRBV30	TRBJ2-7	-	-	11	TGTGCCTGGAGTGGGGGAGACGAGCAGTACTTC	CAWSGGDEQYF
TRBV4-2	TRBJ2-7	-	-	12	TGTGCCAGCAGCCAAGAGGGAATCGAGCAGTACTTC	CASSQEGIEQYF
TRBV7-9	TRBJ2-5	-	-	15	TGTGCCAGCAGCTTAGCGAGGACTACCCACTGGACCCAGTACTTC	CASSLARTTHWTQYF
TRBV20-1	TRBJ1-1	-	TRBD1	11	TGCAGTGCTAAGGGGACAGGGGGAGCTTTCTTT	CSAKGTGGAFF
TRBV28	TRBJ2-5	few	-	14	TGTGCCAGCAGCAGACAGGATACCCAAGAGACCCAGTACTTC	CASSRQDTQETQYF
TRBV19	TRBJ2-1	-	-	16	TGTGCCAGTAGTCATCTTTCAGGGGCCTCCTACAATGAGCAGTTCTTC	CASSHLSGASYNEQFF
TRBV11-2	TRBJ2-7	-	-	14	TGTGCCAGCAGCTTAGATTGGGGCGCCGCGGGGCAGTACTTC	CASSLDWGAAGQYF
TRBV10-1	TRBJ1-1	-	TRBD1	13	TGCGCCAGCAAAGGACAGGCGAACACTGAAGCTTTCTTT	CASKGQANTEAFF
TRBV11-2	TRBJ2-3	many	-	16	TGTGCCAGCAGCCCGGGCCGGGCGGAGTTCACAGATACGCAGTATTTT	CASSPGRAEFTDTQYF
TRBV20-1	TRBJ2-7	-	TRBD2	12	TGCAGTGTTAAAGCGGGAGCGGGCGAGCAGTACTTC	CSVKAGAGEQYF
TRBV4-3	TRBJ2-3	few	-	14	TGCGCCAGCAGCCAAGATGTAGGGTTTGATACGCAGTATTTT	CASSQDVGFDTQYF